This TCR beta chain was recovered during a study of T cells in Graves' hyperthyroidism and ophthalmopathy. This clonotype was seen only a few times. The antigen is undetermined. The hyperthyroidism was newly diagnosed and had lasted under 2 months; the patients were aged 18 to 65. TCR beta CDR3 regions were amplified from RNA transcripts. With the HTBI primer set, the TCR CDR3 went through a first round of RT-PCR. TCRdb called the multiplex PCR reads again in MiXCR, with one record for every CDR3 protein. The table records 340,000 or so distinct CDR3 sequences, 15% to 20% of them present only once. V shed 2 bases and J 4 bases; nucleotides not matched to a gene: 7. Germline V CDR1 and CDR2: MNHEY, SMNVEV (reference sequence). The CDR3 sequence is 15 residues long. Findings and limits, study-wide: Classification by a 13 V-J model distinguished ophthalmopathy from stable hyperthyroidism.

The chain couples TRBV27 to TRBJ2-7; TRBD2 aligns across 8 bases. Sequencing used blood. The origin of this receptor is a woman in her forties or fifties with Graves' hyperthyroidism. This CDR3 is CASSLAGLGEYEQYF. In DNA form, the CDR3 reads TGTGCCAGCAGTTTAGCGGGACTAGGTGAATACGAGCAGTACTTC.